This T cell receptor beta chain was recovered during a study of cytomegalovirus exposure and HLA in healthy donors. Study results and caveats: An analysis that was carried out later associated fewer than 20,000 TCR beta sequences with HLA alleles at 0.05 false discovery rate. Being productive about 87% or about 30% of the time was typical of most TCR beta V segments in an earlier analysis. The authors later linked a missense DCLRE1C variant to TCR beta V- and J-gene trimming. Later work found that TCR association rates differed between HLA loci; DRB1 had the most and HLA-C the fewest.

Regarding this clone: Its antigen remains unknown. A read error may account for a junction end that differs from germline. The same CDR3 also results from other DNA sequences found in this sample.

The CDR3 contains 14 residues. Germline V gene sequence: CDR1 SGHDT, CDR2 YYEEEE. PCR amplification relied on 60 Vbeta primers (plus 13 Jbeta primers). Sequencing was performed with immunoSEQ multiplex PCR; in TCRdb, only in-frame clones are kept and a portion is missing. The sample includes approximately 160,000 clones, 70% to 85% of them seen just once. The receptor was isolated from a woman aged 25 to 39 in good health and CMV-seronegative. Sequenced input: PBMCs. The chain joins TRBV5-6 to TRBJ1-2; TRBD1 aligns across 9 bases. DNA for the CDR3: TGCGCCAGCAGCTTGGTTACAGGGGGCGATGGCTACACCTTC. Translation: CASSLVTGGDGYTF.